This TCR beta chain was sequenced during a study of response to subunit inactivated influenza vaccine. TCRdb re-derived calls from the RT-PCR reads in MiXCR, one entry per CDR3 protein. Among about 570,000 distinct CDR3 sequences, about 11% were seen once, and the ten largest hold approximately 11%. This clonotype was seen repeatedly, ten times or more. Its target is not known. Points from the study as a whole: Every seasonal influenza vaccination brings in few new T cells, the authors suggested.

V was trimmed by 4 bases and J by 3 bases, leaving 6 bases between them. The CDR3 consists of 13 residues. In germline, CDR1 is SGHAT, CDR2 FQNNGV. This same sample was also taken into another study, of T cells expressing NK-cell markers. From that report: What made the TCR beta cDNA was 5'RACE template switching with UMIs.

The receptor was isolated from a man aged 50-59 years who received an inactivated influenza vaccine. The sequencing used PBMCs from blood, collected on the day of vaccination. V gene TRBV11-2 combines with J gene TRBJ2-2; D is unclear. CDR3 DNA sequence: TGTGCCAGCAGCTGGGTAGACACCGGGGAGCTGTTTTTT. This sequence encodes CASSWVDTGELFF.